The 14 T cell receptor beta chains below all came from one sample that was sequenced in a study of Ad26.COV2.S vaccination and SARS-CoV-2 variants. The treatment is: around 19 received Ad26.COV2.S at low or high dose, single or two shots; a few received placebo; per-sample allocation not given. Sampling was performed 63 days after the first vaccine or placebo injection. Generated by immunoSEQ multiplex PCR, the TCRdb table keeps only in-frame clones and is missing some. The sample shows around 340,000 clones, 80% to 90% of them seen only once. The sequencing here drew on peripheral blood, taken in a trial of Ad26.COV2.S vaccine versus placebo. Every receptor here comes from a person aged 18 to 59 who received the Ad26.COV2.S COVID-19 vaccine or a placebo.

The J gene is TRBJ1-2, the V gene TRBV5-1; D is uncertain. This CDR3 spans 13 amino acids. Trimming took 4 bases from V and 2 from J, leaving 9 bases between them. Germline values: CDR1 SGHRS, CDR2 YFSETQ. CDR3 DNA sequence: TGCGCCAGCAGCCCGACGGGAAACTATGGCTACACCTTC. As protein: CASSPTGNYGYTF.

This chain links TRBV4-3 with TRBJ2-5, with D maybe TRBD1 (5 bases). The CDR3 extends over 14 amino acids. Trimming left V 0 bases short and J 1 base short, with 6 bases between. Germline assignment: CDR1 LGHNA and CDR2 YSLEER. CDR3 loop: CASSQDRGQETQYF. Here the CDR3 DNA reads TGCGCCAGCAGCCAAGATAGGGGCCAAGAGACCCAGTACTTC.

The chain links TRBV18 to TRBJ2-1; the match to TRBD1 covers 8 bases. The CDR3 has 14 amino acids. V dropped 3 bases and J dropped 9; count of bases not matched to a gene: 7. The germline CDR1 and CDR2 sequences are KGHSH and LQKENI. The CDR3 DNA reads TGTGCCAGCTCACCTTCCAGGGGGCCGGGTGAGCAGTTCTTC. Translation gives CASSPSRGPGEQFF.

This clone appeared a single time. This chain connects TRBV24-1 to TRBJ2-7; D ambiguous. The germline CDR1 and CDR2 sequences are KGHDR and SFDVKD. The CDR3 is made up of 14 amino acids. V shed 4 bases and J shed 2 bases, with 11 bases lying between them. The CDR3 sequence is CATSERTAPYEQYF. In DNA form, the CDR3 reads TGTGCCACCAGTGAAAGGACGGCCCCCTACGAGCAGTACTTC.

This rearrangement joins TRBV3-1 (or the pseudogene TRBV3-2) to TRBJ2-5, with 8 nucleotides matching TRBD2. The germline V gene encodes CDR1 LGHDT and CDR2 YNNKEL (reference sequence). Germline trimming cut 6 bases from V and 5 bases from J; bases unmatched to any gene: 14. This CDR3 has 16 amino acids. The CDR3 region is CASSPHGTSGQETQYF. CDR3 nucleotides: TGTGCCAGCAGTCCCCACGGGACTAGTGGGCAGGAGACCCAGTACTTC.

This chain joins TRBV19 and TRBJ1-5; D perhaps matches TRBD1 (5 bases). The V end lost 0 bases, the J end lost 4 bases, and 10 bases lay between the germline ends. The CDR3 contains 15 residues. Germline CDR1 and CDR2: LNHDA and SQIVND (reference sequence). The CDR3 DNA reads TGTGCCAGTAGTATAGACAGGGCAAAAAATCAGCCCCAGCATTTT. Translating it yields CASSIDRAKNQPQHF.

This clone has more than one count but fewer than ten. The gene calls are TRBV11-1 and TRBJ2-1; weak D call: TRBD2 (5 bases). Germline values: CDR1 SGHAT, CDR2 FQDESV (reference sequence). The V end lost 5 bases, the J end lost 0 bases, and 14 bases lay between the germline ends. The CDR3 contains 16 residues. This CDR3 reads CASSLERRSSYNEQFF. CDR3 sequence (DNA): TGTGCCAGCAGCCTTGAGCGGCGAAGCTCCTACAATGAGCAGTTCTTC.

The chain combines TRBV2 with TRBJ1-4, with D perhaps TRBD1 (5 bases). Trimming cost V 3 bases and J 0 bases, with 11 bases left between them. The germline CDR1 and CDR2 sequences are SNHLY and FYNNEI. The CDR3 consists of 16 residues. CDR3 region: CASSDREGTTNEKLFF. CDR3 DNA: TGTGCCAGCAGTGACAGGGAGGGAACAACTAATGAAAAACTGTTTTTT.

Details on this clone: At the DNA level, this CDR3 is encoded by other sequences in the same sample as well. The V gene is TRBV7-9, the J gene TRBJ2-7; 7 bases match TRBD1. The CDR3 covers 14 residues. The germline V gene encodes CDR1 SEHNR and CDR2 FQNEAQ (reference sequence). With V trimmed by 0 bases and J by 4 bases, 3 bases remained unmatched. This CDR3 reads CASSLAGTAYEQYF. In DNA form, the CDR3 reads TGTGCCAGCAGCTTAGCCGGGACAGCTTACGAGCAGTACTTC.

The chain combines TRBV5-1 with TRBJ1-1; TRBD1 is a possible D gene (5 bases). The V gene lost 2 bases and the J gene lost 7 bases, with 9 bases spanning the gap. The CDR3 runs to 12 residues. Germline CDR1 reads SGHRS; CDR2 reads YFSETQ. The CDR3 reads CASSLPGIEAFF. The DNA of the CDR3 is TGCGCCAGCAGCTTACCAGGGATTGAAGCTTTCTTT.

The chain couples TRBV6-6 to TRBJ2-1; D possibly matches TRBD1 or TRBD2 (5 bases each). The length of the CDR3 is 16 residues. CDR1 is MNHNY, CDR2 SVGAGI, per germline (reference sequence). Trimming removed 7 bases at V and 6 bases at J, with 22 bases between. CDR3: CASINPGDPSTNEQFF. The CDR3 DNA reads TGTGCCAGCATTAACCCCGGGGACCCTAGTACCAATGAGCAGTTCTTC.

This chain links TRBV27 with TRBJ2-7, with 8 bases matching TRBD1. Trimming removed 2 bases from V and 5 bases from J; junction bases left unmatched: 5. The CDR3 runs 14 residues. Germline values: CDR1 MNHEY, CDR2 SMNVEV (reference sequence). CDR3: CASSLTGGVHEQYF. CDR3 nucleotides: TGTGCCAGCAGTTTAACAGGGGGAGTGCACGAGCAGTACTTC.

The chain joins TRBV4-3 to TRBJ1-3; 7 bases match TRBD1. Germline loops: CDR1 LGHNA, CDR2 YSLEER. CDR3 length equals 15 residues. J was trimmed by 3 bases and V by 0 bases; bases with no gene match: 2. CDR3 sequence (DNA): TGCGCCAGCAGCCAAGATAGACAGGGTGGAAACACCATATATTTT. Translation gives CASSQDRQGGNTIYF.

This sequence joins TRBV28 and TRBJ1-4; D remains unclear. V lost 4 bases, J lost 8 bases, and 8 bases lay in between. Germline V lookup: CDR1 MDHEN, CDR2 SYDVKM. The CDR3 has 12 residues. The CDR3 reads CASSSDGEKLFF. The DNA for the CDR3 is TGTGCCAGCAGTTCAGACGGGGAAAAACTGTTTTTT.